The clone carrying this T cell receptor beta chain was seen a few times. Its specificity is not known. Germline lookup yields CDR1 SGHRS and CDR2 YFSETQ. The CDR3 covers 16 residues. J was trimmed by 4 bases and V by 4 bases; bases with no gene match: 14. The sample belongs to a study of T-cell reconstitution after alpha-beta-depleted transplantation in children. A TCRbeta library incorporating unique molecular identifiers was prepared. TCRdb re-called the PCR reads with MiXCR, one entry per CDR3 protein. Of about 100,000 distinct CDR3 sequences listed, approximately 8% are singletons. Whole-study findings and limits: T cells produced anew were the main source of T-cell counts and diversity one year after transplant. Surviving recipient T cells and thymic progenitors accounted for the high day-60 TCRbeta diversity observed in some patients. About two months after transplant, alpha-beta T cells reportedly came from several hundred expanded graft clones.

The sequence was collected from a boy aged 2 to 10 with acute lymphoblastic leukemia, due to receive a stem cell transplant. The input for sequencing was PBMCs, taken before TCRalphabeta/CD19-depleted stem cell transplant. The chain carries TRBV5-1 and TRBJ2-7; 7 bases map to TRBD1. CDR3 in DNA: TGCGCCAGCAGCCCCGGGACAGACGATGAAGGGTACGAGCAGTACTTC. Protein: CASSPGTDDEGYEQYF.